Listed below are T cell receptor beta chains from one sample, sequenced in a study of tumor and adjacent non-tumor tissue in lung cancer. TCRdb reanalysed the multiplex PCR reads using MiXCR and keeps one entry per CDR3 protein. The data hold more than 95,000 distinct CDR3 sequences, with 60% to 70% observed a single time. The source material was lung tumor tissue. The receptors come from a man in his thirties or forties with non-small cell lung cancer. CDR3s include the opening cysteine and the closing phenylalanine or tryptophan. The D gene is left open where the match is weak. Not every row has a clone size; where given, it reads once, few, many or a size class.

>-|-|TRBJ1-2|TRBV6-2/TRBV6-3
CASSYGAAHHF
TGTGCCAGCAGTTACGGAGCTGCTCATCACTTC
>-|-|TRBJ2-7|TRBV20-1
CCASIVPFEQYF
TGCTGTGCTTCGATCGTACCCTTCGAGCAGTACTTC
>-|-|TRBJ2-5|TRBV5-1
CASSLAQVGAQYF
TGCGCCAGCAGCTTGGCGCAGGTAGGGGCCCAGTACTTC
>-|-|TRBJ1-1|TRBV6-5
CASSYSKRGNTETFF
TGTGCCAGTAGTTACTCGAAGAGGGGCAACACTGAAACTTTCTTT
>-|TRBD2|TRBJ2-3|TRBV7-8
CASSSGTTSTDTQYF
TGTGCCAGCAGCTCAGGGACTACCAGCACAGATACGCAGTATTTT
>-|-|TRBJ1-5|TRBV11-2
CASSSSRVDQPQHF
TGTGCCAGCAGCAGCAGCAGGGTCGATCAGCCCCAGCATTTT
>-|TRBD2|TRBJ2-5|TRBV29-1
CSVEGGPAGVSETQYF
TGCAGCGTGGAAGGAGGACCAGCGGGAGTCTCAGAGACCCAGTACTTC
>once|-|TRBJ2-5|TRBV5-4
CASSGTGHVKEIQYF
TGTGCTAGCAGCGGAACGGGACACGTTAAAGAGATCCAGTACTTC
>-|-|TRBJ1-1|TRBV11-1
CASSQLELNTKAFF
TGTGCCAGCAGCCAACTGGAGTTGAACACTAAAGCTTTCTTT
>-|-|TRBJ2-3|TRBV11-2
CASSLDLTILADTQYF
TGTGCCAGCAGTTTAGATCTTACTATCCTCGCAGATACGCAGTATTTT
>few|-|TRBJ2-1|TRBV5-1
CASSLGGPSNEEFF
TGCGCCAGCTCCCTGGGCGGTCCATCCAATGAGGAGTTCTTC
>many|TRBD1|TRBJ1-2|TRBV4-2
CASSQAGTANYGYTF
TGTGCCAGCAGCCAAGCTGGGACAGCTAACTATGGCTACACCTTC
>-|-|TRBJ1-1|TRBV5-4
CTSSLKRGIRNTETFF
TGTACCAGCAGCTTGAAAAGGGGGATTAGGAACACTGAAACTTTCTTT
>many|TRBD1|TRBJ1-4|TRBV4-1
CASSQDLYRGNEKLFF
TGCGCCAGCAGCCAAGATCTTTACAGGGGAAATGAAAAACTGTTTTTT
>-|-|TRBJ2-2|TRBV11-2
CASSLRRQATGELFF
TGTGCCAGCAGCTTAAGGCGACAAGCTACCGGGGAGCTCTTTTTT
>many|TRBD1|TRBJ2-7|TRBV10-2
CASKARGSNEQYF
TGCGCCAGCAAGGCCAGGGGGTCCAACGAGCAGTACTTC